A single TCR beta chain is shown here with its context. The data are from a study of Ad26.COV2.S vaccination and SARS-CoV-2 variants. The protocol was immunoSEQ multiplex PCR, while the TCRdb copy is restricted to in-frame clones and leaves out a portion. The table records about 98,000 clones, 80% of them present only once. The TCR comes from a human donor who had recovered from COVID-19. The sample was peripheral blood, taken after recovery from COVID-19.

CDR3 amino acids: CASSLRLGTGNEQFF. The CDR3 nucleotides are TGTGCCAGCAGCTTACGACTGGGGACGGGGAATGAGCAGTTCTTC. The genes are TRBV11-2 and TRBJ2-1; the D call may be TRBD1 or TRBD2 (5 bases each). V was pared by 2 bases and J by 7 bases, with 15 bases between. Germline CDR1 and CDR2: SGHAT and FQNNGV. The CDR3 covers 15 residues.